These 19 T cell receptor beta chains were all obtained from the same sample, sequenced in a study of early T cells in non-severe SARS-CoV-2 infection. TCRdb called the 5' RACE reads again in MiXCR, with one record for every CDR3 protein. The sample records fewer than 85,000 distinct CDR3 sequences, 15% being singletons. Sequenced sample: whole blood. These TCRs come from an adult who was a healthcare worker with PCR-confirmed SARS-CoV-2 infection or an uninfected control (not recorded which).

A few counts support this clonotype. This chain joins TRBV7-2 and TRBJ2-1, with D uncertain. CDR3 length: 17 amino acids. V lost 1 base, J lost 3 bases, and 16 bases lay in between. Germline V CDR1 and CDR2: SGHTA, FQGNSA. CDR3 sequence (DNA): TGTGCCAGCAGCTTAGTCCCAGTGGGGTTGAACTACAATGAGCAGTTCTTC. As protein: CASSLVPVGLNYNEQFF.

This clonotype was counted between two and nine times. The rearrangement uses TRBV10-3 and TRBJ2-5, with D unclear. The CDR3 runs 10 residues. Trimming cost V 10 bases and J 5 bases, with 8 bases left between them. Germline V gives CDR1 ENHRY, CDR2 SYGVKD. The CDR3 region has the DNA TGTGCCACCGCACAGGAGACCCAGTACTTC. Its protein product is CATAQETQYF.

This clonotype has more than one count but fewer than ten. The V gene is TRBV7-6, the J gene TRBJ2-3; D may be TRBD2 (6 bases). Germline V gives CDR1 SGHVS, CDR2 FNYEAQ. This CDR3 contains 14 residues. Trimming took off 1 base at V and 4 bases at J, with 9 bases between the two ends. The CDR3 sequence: CASSLGRAADTQYF. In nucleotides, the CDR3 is TGTGCCAGCAGCTTAGGGAGGGCGGCAGATACGCAGTATTTT.

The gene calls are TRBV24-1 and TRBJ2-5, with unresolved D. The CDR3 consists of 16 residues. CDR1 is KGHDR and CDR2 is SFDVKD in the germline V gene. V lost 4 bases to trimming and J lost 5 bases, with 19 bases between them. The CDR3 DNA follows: TGTGCCACCAGTGACCCTACTCTAGGAGCGAGGGAGACCCAGTACTTC. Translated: CATSDPTLGARETQYF.

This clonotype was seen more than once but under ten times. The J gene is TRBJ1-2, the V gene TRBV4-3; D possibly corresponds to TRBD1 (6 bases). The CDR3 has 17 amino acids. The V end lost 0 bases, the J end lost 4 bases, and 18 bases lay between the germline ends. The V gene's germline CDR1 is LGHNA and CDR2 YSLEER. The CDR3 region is CASSQDLSRGRGYGYTF. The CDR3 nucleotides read TGCGCCAGCAGCCAAGATCTGTCCCGGGGGCGCGGCTATGGCTACACCTTC.

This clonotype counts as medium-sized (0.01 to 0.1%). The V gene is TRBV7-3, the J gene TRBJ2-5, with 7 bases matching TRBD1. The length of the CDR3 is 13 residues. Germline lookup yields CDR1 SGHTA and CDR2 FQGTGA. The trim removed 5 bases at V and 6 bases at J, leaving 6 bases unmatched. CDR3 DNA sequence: TGTGCCAGCAGCATGACGGGACAGCAGACCCAGTACTTC. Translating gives CASSMTGQQTQYF.

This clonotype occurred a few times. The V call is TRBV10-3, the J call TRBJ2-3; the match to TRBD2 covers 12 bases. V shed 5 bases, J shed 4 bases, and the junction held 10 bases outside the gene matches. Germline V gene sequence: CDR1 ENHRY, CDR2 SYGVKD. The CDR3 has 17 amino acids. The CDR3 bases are TGTGCCATCAGTCCCGGGCTAGCGGGGGGGCAAGCAGATACGCAGTATTTT. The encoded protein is CAISPGLAGGQADTQYF.

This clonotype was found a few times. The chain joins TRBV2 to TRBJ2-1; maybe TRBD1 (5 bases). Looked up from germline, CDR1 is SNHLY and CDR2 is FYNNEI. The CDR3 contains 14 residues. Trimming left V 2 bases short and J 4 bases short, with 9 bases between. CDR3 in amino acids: CASSENRFYNEQFF. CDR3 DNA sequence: TGTGCCAGCAGTGAAAACAGGTTTTACAATGAGCAGTTCTTC.

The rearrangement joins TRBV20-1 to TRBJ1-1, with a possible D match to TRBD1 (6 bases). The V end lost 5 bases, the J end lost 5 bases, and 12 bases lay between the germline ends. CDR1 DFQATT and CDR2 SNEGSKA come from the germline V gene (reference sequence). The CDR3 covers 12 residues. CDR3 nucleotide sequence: TGCAGTGCTTATAAACAGGGAACTGAAGCTTTCTTT. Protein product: CSAYKQGTEAFF.

CDR3 loop: CSAGGARSYEQYF. The DNA for the CDR3 is TGCAGTGCCGGAGGAGCGCGCTCCTACGAGCAGTACTTC. The chain has TRBV20-1 and TRBJ2-7; D may be TRBD2 (5 bases). The CDR3 runs to 13 residues. CDR1 DFQATT and CDR2 SNEGSKA come from the germline V gene (reference sequence). V was shortened by 6 bases and J by 0 bases, with 12 bases between the two germline ends.

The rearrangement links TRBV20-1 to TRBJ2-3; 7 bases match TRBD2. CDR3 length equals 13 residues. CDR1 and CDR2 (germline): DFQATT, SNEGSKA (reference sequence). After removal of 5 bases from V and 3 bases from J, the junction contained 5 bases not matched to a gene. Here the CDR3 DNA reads TGCAGTGCTCTTGTGCGGGGGACAGATACGCAGTATTTT. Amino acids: CSALVRGTDTQYF.

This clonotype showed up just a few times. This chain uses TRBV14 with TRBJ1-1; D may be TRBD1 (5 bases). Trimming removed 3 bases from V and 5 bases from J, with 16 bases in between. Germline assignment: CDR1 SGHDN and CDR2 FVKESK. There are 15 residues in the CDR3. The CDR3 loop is CASSQVVGPGTEAFF. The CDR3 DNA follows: TGTGCCAGCAGCCAGGTCGTGGGGCCGGGAACTGAAGCTTTCTTT.

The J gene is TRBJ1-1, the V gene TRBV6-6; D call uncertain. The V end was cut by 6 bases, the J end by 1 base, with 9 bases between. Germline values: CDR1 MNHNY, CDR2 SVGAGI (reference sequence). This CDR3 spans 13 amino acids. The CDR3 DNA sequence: TGTGCCAGCAGATACAGTTCGAACACTGAAGCTTTCTTT. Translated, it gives CASRYSSNTEAFF.

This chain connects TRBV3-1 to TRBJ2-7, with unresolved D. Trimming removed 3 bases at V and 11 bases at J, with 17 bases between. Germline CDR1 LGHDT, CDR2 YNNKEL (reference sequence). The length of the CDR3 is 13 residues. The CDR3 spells CASSQIPPKPEYF. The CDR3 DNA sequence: TGTGCCAGCAGCCAGATCCCGCCTAAACCGGAGTACTTC.

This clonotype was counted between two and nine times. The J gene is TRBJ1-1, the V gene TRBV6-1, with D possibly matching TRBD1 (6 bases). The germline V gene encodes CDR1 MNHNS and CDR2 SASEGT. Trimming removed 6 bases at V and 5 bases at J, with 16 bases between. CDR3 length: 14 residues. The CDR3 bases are TGTGCCAGCAGGGCGTTCCAGGGGAGAACTGAAGCTTTCTTT. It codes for CASRAFQGRTEAFF.

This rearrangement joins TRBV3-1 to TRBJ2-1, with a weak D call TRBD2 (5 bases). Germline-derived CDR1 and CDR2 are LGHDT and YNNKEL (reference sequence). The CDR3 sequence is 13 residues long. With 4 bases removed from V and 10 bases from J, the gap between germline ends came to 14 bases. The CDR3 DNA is TGTGCCAGCAGCCCCCGGGAAGGTCGCGAGCAGTTCTTC. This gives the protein CASSPREGREQFF.

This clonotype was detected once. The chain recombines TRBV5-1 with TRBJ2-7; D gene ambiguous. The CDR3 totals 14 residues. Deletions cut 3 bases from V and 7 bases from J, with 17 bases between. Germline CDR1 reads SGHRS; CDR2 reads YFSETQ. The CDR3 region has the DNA TGCGCCAGCAGCTCGAGTCCCGGTGAGGTGGAGCAGTACTTC. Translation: CASSSSPGEVEQYF.

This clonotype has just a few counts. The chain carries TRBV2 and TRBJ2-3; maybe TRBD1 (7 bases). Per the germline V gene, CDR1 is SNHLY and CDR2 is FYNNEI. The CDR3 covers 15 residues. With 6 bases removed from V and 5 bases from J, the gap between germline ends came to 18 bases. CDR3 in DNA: TGTGCCAGCAGGACCACAGGAGGGGGCCTAGATACGCAGTATTTT. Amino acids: CASRTTGGGLDTQYF.

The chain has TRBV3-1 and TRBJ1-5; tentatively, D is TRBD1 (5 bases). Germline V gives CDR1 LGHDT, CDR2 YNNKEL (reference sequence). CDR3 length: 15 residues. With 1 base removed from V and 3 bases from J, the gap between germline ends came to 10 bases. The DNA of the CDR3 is TGTGCCAGCAGCCAAGGAAACAGGCACAATCAGCCCCAGCATTTT. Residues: CASSQGNRHNQPQHF.